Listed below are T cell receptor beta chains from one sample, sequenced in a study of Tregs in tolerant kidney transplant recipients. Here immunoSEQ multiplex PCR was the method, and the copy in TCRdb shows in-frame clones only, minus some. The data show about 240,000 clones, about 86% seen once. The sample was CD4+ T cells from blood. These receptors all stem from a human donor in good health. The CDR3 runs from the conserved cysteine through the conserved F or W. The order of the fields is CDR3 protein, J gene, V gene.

CASSLESNIQYF,TRBJ2-4,TRBV11-2
CASSMRQGQDFYGYTF,TRBJ1-2,TRBV19
CASSSDIRGTQYF,TRBJ2-3,TRBV7-2
CASSAFSSYNEQFF,TRBJ2-1,TRBV5-6
CASSFTGSNTGELFF,TRBJ2-2,TRBV7-3
CAIQIRGQGDNYGYTF,TRBJ1-2,TRBV10-3
CASSRPTGTLRNTIYF,TRBJ1-3,TRBV4-1
CSAKEDRGYF,TRBJ2-5,TRBV20-1
CASRRTAVNTGELFF,TRBJ2-2,TRBV5-6
CASSVVGQLNTEAFF,TRBJ1-1,TRBV9
CASSQVWTGGPFDTQYF,TRBJ2-3,TRBV4-1
CASSLAVTSGVNEQFF,TRBJ2-1,TRBV7-9
CASSPSMGNTEAFF,TRBJ1-1,TRBV18
CASSFSSSGNTIYF,TRBJ1-3,TRBV7-2
CASSLTLTSGQKHNEQFF,TRBJ2-1,TRBV7-8
CASSDTGSREQYF,TRBJ2-7,TRBV2
CAWMKTTNEKLFF,TRBJ1-4,TRBV30
CASSLEGGTAEQYF,TRBJ2-7,TRBV7-9
CASGLGGTDTQYF,TRBJ2-3,TRBV12-5
CASGARSYEQYF,TRBJ2-7,TRBV27
CASSTALGRVNEQFF,TRBJ2-1,TRBV4-1
CASSDGGVPNNEQFF,TRBJ2-1,TRBV6-4
CASSPPAGGPRNTQYF,TRBJ2-3,TRBV18
CASSIEGQPQHF,TRBJ1-5,TRBV19
CATNRGLNNEKLFF,TRBJ1-4,TRBV5-5
CASSISVRTYGYTF,TRBJ1-2,TRBV19
CASKEREWTETQYF,TRBJ2-5,TRBV4-1
CASGSSTVEETQYF,TRBJ2-5,TRBV12-5
CASSLVLAGASSTDTQYF,TRBJ2-3,TRBV7-2
CASSLTFRGSTGANVPTF,TRBJ2-6,TRBV5-6
CASSSSDRAMGANVLTF,TRBJ2-6,TRBV18
CASSSTPTHYTEAFF,TRBJ1-1,TRBV5-1
CASPLPGEGAGGELFF,TRBJ2-2,TRBV7-9
CASSYSPTGADTQYF,TRBJ2-3,TRBV6-5
CASSPGLAEPSYEQYF,TRBJ2-7,TRBV5-1
CASSQGGRGQPQHF,TRBJ1-5,TRBV18
CASSQERETSNTGELFF,TRBJ2-2,TRBV4-1
CASSPMGNTIYF,TRBJ1-3,TRBV9
CASSIPANSNQPQHF,TRBJ1-5,TRBV21-1
CASTVAGSITF,TRBJ1-2,TRBV6-1
CASSIPGTHYGYTF,TRBJ1-2,TRBV19
CASSEGVVTGEQFF,TRBJ2-1,TRBV9
CASSQEGVPISGANVLTF,TRBJ2-6,TRBV4-2
CASSADRSKFSPLHF,TRBJ1-6,TRBV18
CASCDRGPRGELFF,TRBJ2-2,TRBV27
CASSQRANTGELFF,TRBJ2-2,TRBV7-9
CASRRLTSYEQYF,TRBJ2-7,TRBV19
CASSDRTVAKNIQYF,TRBJ2-4,TRBV10-2
CASSYDGGNEQYF,NA,TRBV6-5
CASSYPGGGQPQHF,TRBJ1-5,TRBV6-5
CASSLLTGEETQYF,TRBJ2-5,TRBV5-1
CASSQAAGTGPTSSYEQYF,TRBJ2-7,TRBV4-2
CASSLGPGTGGETQYF,TRBJ2-5,TRBV5-1
CASSSSGLGLNTEAFF,TRBJ1-1,TRBV6-5
CSTTVGPQGGEQYF,TRBJ2-7,TRBV29-1